Sequencing of this TCR beta chain was carried out in a study of identifying expanded T cells in peripheral blood (dated by TCRdb to about 2019). Background on the whole study: Technical replicates were generated by sequencing separate aliquots of the same genomic DNA pool, with four replicates compared pairwise.

TCRbeta CDR3 regions were profiled by bias-controlled multiplex PCR amplification of genomic DNA with the immunoSEQ Assay. As for the original processing: To quantify the absolute abundance of each unique TCRbeta CDR3 region, the sequences were collapsed and filtered. Differential abundance was tested with two models: a binomial (Fisher-equivalent) model and a beta-binomial model that adds time-dependent variance fitted from healthy donors. Clones with fewer than 5 combined templates were removed, and a clone was called differentially abundant if the clone's Benjamini-Hochberg FDR was below 0.01. In the beta-binomial model, variance was expressed as a function of the total template count across the two samples, in the form v = (b*log(k)+a)^2. Here the immuneACCESS table is served through TCRdb, limited to in-frame sequences with V and J called. Missing clones are a known gap in these copies; in checked studies unresolved V genes cover under half, and the rest lacks a known reason. V and J calls plus clone size are reproduced from that table; the DNA served to infer D and trimming. The sample table holds more than 45,000 clones, of which roughly four fifths were seen once. Of the sample, more than 15% is held by the ten largest clones.

No immune events such as infections were documented for the healthy donors during the collection period. To calibrate time-dependent variance in a beta-binomial model of T-cell clone differential abundance, blood repertoires from healthy donors were used as a training cohort. There were around ten healthy donors in the training cohort, of whom 3 were female and 7 were male. On average the donors were approximately 43 years old, and their ages spanned roughly 29 to 70 years. Obtained from a commercial supplier, whole blood was collected from each healthy donor at three time points set two to three weeks apart. For immunosequencing, genomic DNA was extracted from whole blood that had not been sorted. A remark on this clone: Which antigen it targets is not known. One end of the junction does not line up with germline, which may come from a read error. This CDR3 is also generated by other DNA sequences in the sample.

Its CDR3 holds 11 amino acids, cysteine through phenylalanine. Only the CDR3 part of the read is kept: 33 bases, read in frame from the first base. Via the germline V gene (reference sequence), CDR1 is DFQATT and CDR2 SNEGSKA. Broad study findings and their caveats: The binomial model flagged approximately 1.3 differentially abundant clones between technical replicates but roughly 15 over approximately 2 weeks and approximately 18 over approximately four weeks. Across all healthy donors, variance in clone template counts between two-week samples was found to increase significantly with total template count. Both the number of clones called differentially abundant and the false-positive rate were significantly reduced by the beta-binomial model across all healthy-donor time intervals. The authors expected that biological variance in healthy repertoires might rise further over much longer intervals, such as months to years.

The rearranged chain carries TRBV20-1 and TRBJ2-7; no D gene call is confident. This sequence originates from a person aged 18 to 75 in good health. The specimen sequenced was blood. The bases read TGCAGTGCTAGAGGGCAGTACGAGCAGTACTTT. Translated, it gives CSARGQYEQYF.